This TCR beta chain was profiled in a study of Graves' ophthalmopathy and Graves' hyperthyroidism. Patients in the hyperthyroidism group, adults aged 18 to 65, were newly diagnosed, under 2 months' duration. The germline CDR1 and CDR2 sequences are SQVTM and ANQGSEA. This CDR3 comprises 17 residues. Trimming pared 0 bases from V and 5 bases from J, leaving 19 bases between. Amplifying from RNA transcripts, the study obtained TCR beta CDR3 regions. HTBI-primed first-round RT-PCR preceded second-round multiplex PCR. One entry per CDR3 protein results from TCRdb running MiXCR on the multiplex PCR reads. This table holds 900,000 to 1,200,000 distinct CDR3 sequences, 35% to 40% found once.

The chain joins TRBV29-1 to TRBJ1-4; the D gene is possibly TRBD1 (6 bases). The sequenced material came from peripheral blood or thyroid tissue (not recorded which). The receptor was isolated from an adult man with Graves' hyperthyroidism. The CDR3, as DNA: TGCAGCGTTGAAGATCCAGCTGAGGGGGGTGCAAATGAAAAACTGTTTTTT. It is translated as CSVEDPAEGGANEKLFF.